Listed below are T cell receptor beta chains from one sample, sequenced in a study of blood T cell repertoires in COVID-19. Sequenced by immunoSEQ multiplex PCR; TCRdb stores in-frame clones only, minus some. The sample lists 310,000 or so clones, roughly nine tenths seen once, with around 2.2% in the top ten. Material: peripheral blood. Receptors were obtained from a woman in her forties or fifties who had recovered from COVID-19. Each CDR3 is given with its conserved first and last residue. D genes are given only for firm matches. The size field is filled for only some rows; it gives once, few, many or a size class.

>NA|15|once|TRBJ1-2|TRBV18
TGTGCCAGCTCACCTCAACAACAGGGAAAGTATGGCTACACCTTC
CASSPQQQGKYGYTF
>NA|14|NA|TRBJ1-1|TRBV9
TGTGCCAGCAGCCCGGGGGTGAAGGCCACTGAAGCTTTCTTT
CASSPGVKATEAFF
>NA|11|NA|TRBJ2-7|TRBV6-5
TGTGCCACATCACAGGGAGACGAGCAGTACTTC
CATSQGDEQYF
>NA|17|few|TRBJ1-4|TRBV30
TGTGCCTGGAGTGGGCGACCGGGACAAACCGACCGGGAAAAACTGTTTTTT
CAWSGRPGQTDREKLFF
>NA|15|once|TRBJ1-5|TRBV12-5
TGTGCTAGTGGTTTGACAGGTCTAGGCAATCAGCCCCAGCATTTT
CASGLTGLGNQPQHF
>NA|14|NA|TRBJ1-1|TRBV11-2
TGTGCCAGCAGTGCGGTACGGGGGGGGACTGAAGCTTTCTTT
CASSAVRGGTEAFF
>TRBD1|14|NA|TRBJ2-5|TRBV6-5
TGTGCCAGCAGCCCATGGGACAGGGAAGAGACCCAGTACTTC
CASSPWDREETQYF
>TRBD2|17|NA|TRBJ2-1|TRBV11-2
TGTGCCAGCAGCGCAGGACTAGCGGGAGTTTGGTACAATGAGCAGTTCTTC
CASSAGLAGVWYNEQFF
>TRBD1|14|NA|TRBJ1-3|TRBV12-5
TGTGCTAGTGGCTCCTCGACAGGGCCAAACACCATATATTTT
CASGSSTGPNTIYF
>NA|18|NA|TRBJ2-2|TRBV18
TGTGCCAGCTCACGACTCATCAAGGGGCGTCGGGTCCCCGGGGAGCTGTTTTTT
CASSRLIKGRRVPGELFF
>NA|14|NA|TRBJ2-2|TRBV5-1
TGCGCCAGCAGCGCAGGGGTACGGACCGGGGAGCTGTTTTTT
CASSAGVRTGELFF
>NA|16|NA|TRBJ2-1|TRBV5-1
TGCGCCAGCAGCTTACAAGGGGCTCCCTCCTACAATGAGCAGTTCTTC
CASSLQGAPSYNEQFF
>NA|14|NA|TRBJ2-3|TRBV7-3
TGTGCCAGCAGCAAGGACAGCAGCACAGATACGCAGTATTTT
CASSKDSSTDTQYF
>TRBD1|16|NA|TRBJ2-7|TRBV5-6
TGTGCCAGCAGCGCGCCGACAGGGGTAGGGAGTTACGAGCAGTACTTC
CASSAPTGVGSYEQYF
>TRBD2|19|NA|TRBJ2-2|TRBV10-3
TGTGCCACCCAGCGAAAAAAACCGGGGGGGGCGCATAACACCGGGGAGCTGTTTTTT
CATQRKKPGGAHNTGELFF
>NA|15|NA|TRBJ2-3|TRBV19
TGTGCCAGTAGTATTTTCTTTGAGGCGGCAGATACGCAGTATTTT
CASSIFFEAADTQYF
>NA|14|NA|TRBJ2-1|TRBV29-1
TGCAGCGCCGTAGGTGGGAGAGGGATGAATGAGCAGTTCTTC
CSAVGGRGMNEQFF
>NA|12|NA|TRBJ1-2|TRBV20-1
TGCAGTGCCAGTCTACCGGACTATGGCTACACCTTC
CSASLPDYGYTF
>NA|16|once|TRBJ2-2|TRBV5-1
TGCGCCAGCAACAGACAACAGGGTCCCCACACCGGGGAGCTGTTTTTT
CASNRQQGPHTGELFF
>NA|15|NA|TRBJ1-1|TRBV6-6
TGTGCCAGCCGCTCCCGAGGGGACAAGAACACTGAAGCTTTCTTT
CASRSRGDKNTEAFF
>TRBD1|14|NA|TRBJ2-7|TRBV12-5
TGTGCTAGTGGTTTGGGGGACAGGGTTGGGGAGCAGTACTTC
CASGLGDRVGEQYF
>NA|16|NA|TRBJ1-5|TRBV4-2
TGTGCCAGCAGCCAGTATGACAGCGGGAGCAATCAGCCCCAGCATTTT
CASSQYDSGSNQPQHF
>NA|12|NA|TRBJ1-5|TRBV2
TGTGCCAGCAGCAGGGGCGCTCAGCCCCAGCATTTT
CASSRGAQPQHF
>TRBD2|16|NA|TRBJ2-2|TRBV7-2
TGTGCCAGCAGCTTAGAAGGCGGGGGGCGCACCGGGGAGCTGTTTTTT
CASSLEGGGRTGELFF
>NA|12|NA|TRBJ1-1|TRBV5-1
TGCGCCAGCAGCTTAGGGGTTACTGAAGCTTTCTTT
CASSLGVTEAFF
>TRBD1|15|NA|TRBJ1-5|TRBV4-2
TGTGCCAGCAGCCAACCGGGACAGGGGGGTCAGCCCCAGCATTTT
CASSQPGQGGQPQHF
>TRBD2|12|NA|TRBJ2-1|TRBV19
TGTGCCAGTAAAGTTGCGGGGGGTGAGCAGTTCTTC
CASKVAGGEQFF
>NA|15|NA|TRBJ2-3|TRBV5-1
TGCGCCAGCAGCTTGGGGCAGGCCAGCACAGATACGCAGTATTTT
CASSLGQASTDTQYF
>NA|13|NA|TRBJ2-7|TRBV4-1
TGCGCCAGCAGCCAAGGCTCAGCCTACGAGCAGTACTTC
CASSQGSAYEQYF
>NA|16|NA|TRBJ1-1|TRBV10-3
TGTGCCATCAGTGACCCCCCGAGGACCCCGGAGGTACAAGCTTTCTTT
CAISDPPRTPEVQAFF
>NA|14|NA|TRBJ2-3|TRBV19
TGTGCCAGTACTCCACAGCCCTGGACAGATACGCAGTATTTT
CASTPQPWTDTQYF
>TRBD2|15|NA|TRBJ2-7|TRBV28
TGTGCCAGCAGTTCGACTAGCGGGACGCCGGTCGAGCAGTACTTC
CASSSTSGTPVEQYF
>NA|15|NA|TRBJ1-1|TRBV19
TGTGCCAGTAAAGAACAGAGGGCAATGAACACTGAAGCTTTCTTT
CASKEQRAMNTEAFF
>TRBD2|15|NA|TRBJ2-3|TRBV18
TGTGCCAGCTCACCACCGAAAGCGGGAGGGAGTGCGCAGTATTTT
CASSPPKAGGSAQYF
>NA|14|NA|TRBJ2-5|TRBV19
TGTGCCAGTAGTTATGTCCGAGACCAAGAGACCCAGTACTTC
CASSYVRDQETQYF
>TRBD1|14|once|TRBJ1-6|TRBV30
TGTGCCTGGAGTGTGGACAGGGGGCCTACACCCCTCCACTTT
CAWSVDRGPTPLHF
>TRBD1|17|NA|TRBJ1-6|TRBV2
TGTGCCAGCAGTGGGGGGACAGGGGGCTCCTATAATTCACCCCTCCACTTT
CASSGGTGGSYNSPLHF
>NA|15|once|TRBJ1-1|TRBV9
TGTGCCAGCAGCGGGGGACTCCTCCTGAACACTGAAGCTTTCTTT
CASSGGLLLNTEAFF
>NA|13|NA|TRBJ1-5|TRBV9
TGTGCCAGCAGCGCAACCCAGAATCAGCCCCAGCATTTT
CASSATQNQPQHF
>NA|15|NA|TRBJ2-7|TRBV27
TGTGCCAGCAATCGCAAATCCTCCGGGGTCGGCGAGCAGTACTTC
CASNRKSSGVGEQYF
>TRBD1|14|few|TRBJ1-5|TRBV6-2/TRBV6-3
TGTGCCAGCAGTTGGACAGGGGGCGATCAGCCCCAGCATTTT
CASSWTGGDQPQHF
>TRBD1|19|NA|TRBJ2-1|TRBV5-1
TGCGCCAGCAGCTCGTTCCCCAGGGGGCCGAGAGACTCCTACAATGAGCAGTTCTTC
CASSSFPRGPRDSYNEQFF
>TRBD1|14|NA|TRBJ2-7|TRBV7-9
TGTGCCAGCAGCCCTGGGACAGGGGCCTACGAGCAGTACTTC
CASSPGTGAYEQYF
>NA|17|NA|TRBJ1-1|TRBV9
TGTGCCAGCAGCGCTACGGGGGTGAGGGGAATTGACACTGAAGCTTTCTTT
CASSATGVRGIDTEAFF
>TRBD1|13|NA|TRBJ2-7|TRBV30
TGTGCCTGGGGGACAGGGAACCACTACGAGCAGTACTTC
CAWGTGNHYEQYF
>TRBD1|16|NA|TRBJ2-7|TRBV9
TGTGCCAGCAGCCCAGAAGGGGGGACAGGGCTTTACGAGCAGTACTTC
CASSPEGGTGLYEQYF
>TRBD1|16|NA|TRBJ2-2|TRBV7-2
TGTGCCAGCAGCCTGGGACAGGGCGGTAGGGCCGGGGAGCTGTTTTTT
CASSLGQGGRAGELFF
>TRBD2|14|NA|TRBJ2-3|TRBV6-5
TGTGCCAGCAGATTAGCGGGAGGAACAGATACGCAGTATTTT
CASRLAGGTDTQYF